Sequencing of this TCR beta chain was carried out in a study of blood T cells in healthy people across ages (dated by TCRdb to the mid-2010s). General notes on the study: In model experiments, roughly one uniquely barcoded TCR beta cDNA molecule per two T cells was captured by template switching. The study measured age-related changes in TCR beta repertoire diversity using deep sequencing normalized with unique cDNA molecular identifiers. Donors of different ages were randomly distributed across sequencing lanes to avoid experimental bias. The donors were split into four age groups: young (average around 16 years), middle-aged (39), aged (62) and long-lived (roughly 77). For two donors (one aged 18 to 29 and one aged 80 or older), the study analyzed two additional independent replicas of 1 million unique cDNA reads from the same blood draw.

Donors were 40 or so systemically healthy Caucasian individuals from Russia aged 6 to 90 years. Around 10 milliliters of peripheral blood were collected from each donor into EDTA-treated Vacutainer tubes. Ficoll-Paque density-gradient centrifugation was used to isolate PBMCs, with at least 7 million per sample. Total RNA, at least 5 micrograms per sample, was extracted from PBMCs with Trizol reagent. The percentages of naive CD45RAhigh/CD27high T cells were determined by flow cytometry on a PBMC aliquot from every donor. V drops 0 bases and J drops 5 bases, leaving 13 bases in between. CDR1 and CDR2 are read off the germline V gene as SGHRS and YFSETQ. The CDR3 covers 15 residues, taking in both the cysteine and the phenylalanine. This entry keeps only the CDR3 DNA: 45 bases, framed from base 1. Library creation used 5' RACE. TCRdb shows the sequencer as Illumina HiSeq 2500. A second roughly 7 to 12 cycle PCR used a sample-barcoded 5' primer and a J-beta primer mix. A unique molecular identifier was introduced onto each TCR beta cDNA molecule by a template-switch 5' adaptor carrying 12 random nucleotides. Each sample yielded at least 2.5 million CDR3-containing paired-end reads. The Mint cDNA synthesis kit, primed by a TRBC-specific oligonucleotide, was used to synthesize first-strand cDNA from all RNA. After uracil-DNA glycosylase treatment, a first 18-cycle PCR used universal primers M1SS and BC2_uni_R on all cDNA. Per the original workflow: For normalization, 1 million high-quality reads were randomly selected from each sample, with every read carrying a distinct molecular identifier. Instead of being binned into consensus sequences, reads with shared molecular identifiers were discarded. CDR3 identification, clonotype clustering and error correction used MiTCR with a Q25 quality threshold and the strictest error-elimination algorithm. Lower-bound total TCR beta diversity was estimated with a nonparametric unseen species model using Euler transformation. Starting from the raw public reads, TCRdb applied fastp trimming at Q25, assembled clones with MiXCR and retained in-frame beta chains. A single entry per CDR3 protein holds the most common genes and DNA from its merged rows. TCRdb, not the original authors, processed these V and J calls. Present in this sample are about 630,000 distinct CDR3 sequences, about 21% of which were seen just once. The top ten clonotypes cover more than 3% of the sample.

With respect to this clonotype: This clone's antigen is unknown. Base qualities were left out, and no much larger clone turns up one base away.

The paper as a whole reports these results and caveats: Compared with the aged group, more naive CD4+ T cells, fewer expanded clones and increased TCR diversity were shown by the long-lived group, suggesting age selection. Since profiling was done on bulk unsorted PBMCs, naive and antigen-experienced compartments could not be conclusively compared. As age increased, observed TCR beta diversity per million T cells dropped in a roughly linear way, and a significant reduction was already evident by age about 40. Estimates of total diversity based on one million sequenced T cells were regarded as lower bounds and as underestimates. Because the CMV infection status of the donors was unknown, age-related changes in expanded clonotypes may potentially have been confounded. There was a strong correlation between observed TCR beta diversity and the percentage of naive T cells measured by flow cytometry.

The specimen sequenced was blood. This chain joins TRBV5-1 to TRBJ2-3; the D segment could be TRBD1, given 7 matching bases. This sequence was found in a man between 65 and 80 years old in good health. For the CDR3, the sequence is CASSLDGQGGDTQYF. The bases read TGCGCCAGCAGCTTGGATGGGCAGGGGGGAGATACGCAGTATTTT. This CDR3, with the reference TRBV5-1 and TRBJ2-3 proteins standing in past its ends, gives the full variable domain KAGVTQTPRYLIKTRGQQVTLSCSPISGHRSVSWYQQTPGQGLQFLFEYFSETQRNKGNFPGRFSGRQFSNSRSEMNVSTLELGDSALYLCASSLDGQGGDTQYFGPGTRLTVL.